The entry below gives a single T cell receptor beta chain sequence along with its context. Its cognate antigen is unknown. TCR sequencing covered a few patients who responded to pembrolizumab. This entry belongs to a study of PD-1 blockade in mismatch repair-deficient tumors. Points from the study as a whole: After pembrolizumab, tumor-resident clones rose rapidly, then generally contracted before radiologic responses.

This CDR3 region has 13 residues. After removal of 10 bases from V and 4 bases from J, the junction contained 9 bases not matched to a gene. CDR1 is ENHRY and CDR2 is SYGVKD in the germline V gene. Clones were read by immunoSEQ multiplex PCR, and TCRdb kept only the in-frame ones, dropping some. The table records about 130,000 clones, almost 90% of them present only once. Sequencing used peripheral blood, obtained approximately 72 weeks after starting pembrolizumab. This TCR was recovered from an adult with mismatch repair-deficient cancer. The gene calls are TRBV10-3 and TRBJ2-5; TRBD2 agrees at 7 bases. DNA of the CDR3: TGTGCCACCGAGGAGGGCGGGGGAGAGACCCAGTACTTC. It codes for CATEEGGGETQYF.